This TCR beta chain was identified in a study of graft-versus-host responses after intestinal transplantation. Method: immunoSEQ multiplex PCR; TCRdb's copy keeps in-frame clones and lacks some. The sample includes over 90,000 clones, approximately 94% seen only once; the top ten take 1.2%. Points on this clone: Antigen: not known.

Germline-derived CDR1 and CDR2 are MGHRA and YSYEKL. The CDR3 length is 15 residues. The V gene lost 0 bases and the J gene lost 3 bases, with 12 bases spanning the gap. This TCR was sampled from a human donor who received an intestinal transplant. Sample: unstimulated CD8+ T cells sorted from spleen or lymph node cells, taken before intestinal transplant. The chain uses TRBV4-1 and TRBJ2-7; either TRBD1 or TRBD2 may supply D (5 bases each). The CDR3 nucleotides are TGCGCCAGCAGCCAAGAACGGGACGTAGGCTACGAGCAGTACTTC. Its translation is CASSQERDVGYEQYF.